These 16 T cell receptor beta chains were all obtained from the same sample, sequenced in a study of OX40 agonist ivuxolimab in advanced cancers. The data were produced by immunoSEQ multiplex PCR, yet TCRdb's version contains in-frame clones alone and is incomplete. The data hold almost 65,000 clones, with roughly 80% observed a single time. Specimen: CD4+ or CD8+ T cells sorted from blood, collected in a trial of the OX40 agonist ivuxolimab. The source of these receptors is an adult with an advanced solid tumor such as melanoma, head and neck, liver or kidney cancer.

This chain connects TRBV6-1 to TRBJ2-3, with a possible D match to TRBD1 (5 bases). The CDR3 spans 14 residues. The V end was cut by 4 bases, the J end by 2 bases, with 10 bases between. Germline V gene data show CDR1 as MNHNS and CDR2 as SASEGT. The CDR3: CASSGIRATDTQYF. CDR3 nucleotide sequence: TGTGCCAGCAGTGGAATCAGGGCCACAGATACGCAGTATTTT.

This clone was observed a single time. The chain couples TRBV7-9 to TRBJ2-2; D perhaps matches TRBD2 (6 bases). The CDR3 has 13 residues. V gave up 11 bases and J gave up 2 bases, with 12 bases separating them. The germline gives CDR1 SEHNR, CDR2 FQNEAQ (reference sequence). CDR3 loop: CAGRRGNTGELFF. The CDR3 DNA reads as TGTGCCGGGAGGCGGGGTAACACCGGGGAGCTGTTTTTT. The full variable domain, in which reference TRBV7-9 and TRBJ2-2 provide the parts outside the CDR3, is DTGVSQNPRHKITKRGQNVTFRCDPISEHNRLYWYRQTLGQGPEFLTYFQNEAQLEKSRLLSDRFSAERPKGSFSTLEIQRTEQGDSAMYLCAGRRGNTGELFFGEGSRLTVL.

V is TRBV11-2 and J is TRBJ2-1; 11 nucleotides match TRBD2. Germline CDR1 reads SGHAT; CDR2 reads FQNNGV. V shed 1 base and J 9 bases; nucleotides not matched to a gene: 8. This CDR3 has 16 amino acids. CDR3 nucleotides: TGTGCCAGCAGCTTAGTGCCTAGCGGGGGGTTTGGTGAGCAGTTCTTC. It codes for CASSLVPSGGFGEQFF.

This clone came up once. The V and J genes are TRBV11-2 and TRBJ1-1; weak D call: TRBD1 (6 bases). Germline CDR1 is SGHAT and CDR2 is FQNNGV. Between the trimmed V and J ends, which lost 1 base and 5 bases, there was a span of 17 bases. CDR3 length equals 16 residues. This chain's CDR3 is CASSLAGQGSVTEAFF. CDR3 sequence (DNA): TGTGCCAGCAGCTTAGCAGGGCAGGGGAGCGTAACTGAAGCTTTCTTT.

This rearrangement joins TRBV9 to TRBJ2-1; no clear D gene. Trimming stripped 0 bases from V and 5 bases from J, with 12 bases between. Germline loops: CDR1 SGDLS, CDR2 YYNGEE. The CDR3 is 15 amino acids. CDR3 in DNA: TGTGCCAGCAGCGTAGCCCCGAGCCGAGACAATGAGCAGTTCTTC. Its translation: CASSVAPSRDNEQFF.

The rearrangement joins TRBV11-3 to TRBJ2-1; D may be TRBD2 (6 bases). Trimming took 3 bases from V and 3 from J, leaving 18 bases between them. This CDR3 is built from 17 residues. Per the germline V gene, CDR1 is SGHNT and CDR2 is YENEEA. The chain's CDR3 is CASSLGAGTSDYNEQFF. The CDR3 DNA reads as TGTGCCAGCAGCTTGGGAGCGGGTACGTCGGACTACAATGAGCAGTTCTTC.

The chain joins TRBV27 to TRBJ1-4, with TRBD1 matching 8 bases. CDR3 length equals 15 residues. From germline, CDR1 is MNHEY and CDR2 SMNVEV (reference sequence). Trimming removed 2 bases from V and 7 bases from J; junction bases left unmatched: 6. As DNA, the CDR3 is TGTGCCAGCAGTTTAAGTCGGACAGGGAGTGAAAAACTGTTTTTT. It translates to CASSLSRTGSEKLFF.

This chain joins TRBV5-4 and TRBJ1-2; 7 positions agree with TRBD1. Germline V gene data show CDR1 as SGHNT and CDR2 as YYREEE (reference sequence). The V gene end was trimmed by 0 bases and the J gene end by 4 bases; junction bases not matched to a gene: 3. This CDR3 comprises 14 residues. CDR3 bases: TGTGCCAGCAGCTTGGTGGGGACAGCCTATGGCTACACCTTC. Translated: CASSLVGTAYGYTF.

V gene TRBV5-1 combines with J gene TRBJ2-5; D unresolved. Germline loops: CDR1 SGHRS, CDR2 YFSETQ. Deletions cut 7 bases from V and 2 bases from J, with 6 bases between. The CDR3 has 11 residues. The CDR3 nucleotides read TGCGCCAGCGCCGATCAAGAGACCCAGTACTTC. Amino acid sequence: CASADQETQYF.

This chain links TRBV6-5 with TRBJ2-2; D is ambiguous. V was clipped by 0 bases and J by 1 base, with 9 bases between them. This CDR3 contains 16 residues. In germline, CDR1 is MNHEY, CDR2 SVGAGI. DNA for the CDR3: TGTGCCAGCAGTTACTCCCCTCCTCTGAACACCGGGGAGCTGTTTTTT. Amino acid sequence: CASSYSPPLNTGELFF.

This clone has just one count. J is TRBJ2-2 and V is TRBV5-1; no definite D call. The length of the CDR3 is 12 residues. The germline V gene has CDR1 SGHRS and CDR2 YFSETQ. Deletions cut 1 base from V and 6 bases from J, with 4 bases between. CDR3 nucleotide sequence: TGCGCCAGCAGCTTGTTTCCCGGGGAGCTGTTTTTT. Its protein product is CASSLFPGELFF.

The chain is built from TRBV11-3 and TRBJ2-7; D remains unclear. The end of the DNA fits TRBJ2-5 better, so the J call may be wrong. Per the germline V gene, CDR1 is SGHNT and CDR2 is YENEEA. This CDR3 has 12 amino acids. The CDR3 bases are TGTGCCAGCAGCCTGAATCAAGAGACCCAGTACTTC. Translation gives CASSLNQETQYF.

This clone was counted between two and nine times. V usage is TRBV5-6 and J usage is TRBJ2-1; 11 bases fit TRBD2. Per germline, CDR1 SGHDT and CDR2 YYEEEE. The CDR3 extends over 13 amino acids. J gave up 2 bases and V 10 bases, and 2 bases lay outside the gene matches. This CDR3 is CAGSGRAYNEQFF. The CDR3 nucleotides are TGTGCCGGTAGCGGGAGGGCCTACAATGAGCAGTTCTTC.

CDR3 residues: CASSILDRGITEAFF. In DNA form, the CDR3 reads TGTGCCAGTAGTATCCTCGACAGGGGAATCACTGAAGCTTTCTTT. J is TRBJ1-1 and V is TRBV19; 8 bases are shared with TRBD1. J lost 4 bases, V lost 3 bases, and 7 bases had no gene match. The CDR3 is 15 amino acids. CDR1 LNHDA and CDR2 SQIVND come from the germline V gene (reference sequence). Combining the CDR3 with reference TRBV19 and TRBJ1-1 gives the whole variable domain DGGITQSPKYLFRKEGQNVTLSCEQNLNHDAMYWYRQDPGQGLRLIYYSQIVNDFQKGDIAEGYSVSREKKESFPLTVTSAQKNPTAFYLCASSILDRGITEAFFGQGTRLTVV.

This chain uses TRBV10-2 with TRBJ2-5; 9 bases agree with TRBD2. Per germline, CDR1 WSHSY and CDR2 SAAADI. The CDR3 is 15 residues long. J gave up 5 bases and V 6 bases, and 10 bases lay outside the gene matches. CDR3 in DNA: TGCGCCAGCAGGGCCTTAGCGGGAGTGCAGGAGACCCAGTACTTC. Translation: CASRALAGVQETQYF.

The chain recombines TRBV9 with TRBJ1-3; the D is unclear. Germline values: CDR1 SGDLS, CDR2 YYNGEE. This CDR3 is 16 amino acids long. Trimming took 0 bases from V and 0 from J, leaving 10 bases between them. The CDR3 protein is CASSVASGFSGNTIYF. The DNA for the CDR3 is TGTGCCAGCAGCGTAGCATCGGGGTTCTCTGGAAACACCATATATTTT.